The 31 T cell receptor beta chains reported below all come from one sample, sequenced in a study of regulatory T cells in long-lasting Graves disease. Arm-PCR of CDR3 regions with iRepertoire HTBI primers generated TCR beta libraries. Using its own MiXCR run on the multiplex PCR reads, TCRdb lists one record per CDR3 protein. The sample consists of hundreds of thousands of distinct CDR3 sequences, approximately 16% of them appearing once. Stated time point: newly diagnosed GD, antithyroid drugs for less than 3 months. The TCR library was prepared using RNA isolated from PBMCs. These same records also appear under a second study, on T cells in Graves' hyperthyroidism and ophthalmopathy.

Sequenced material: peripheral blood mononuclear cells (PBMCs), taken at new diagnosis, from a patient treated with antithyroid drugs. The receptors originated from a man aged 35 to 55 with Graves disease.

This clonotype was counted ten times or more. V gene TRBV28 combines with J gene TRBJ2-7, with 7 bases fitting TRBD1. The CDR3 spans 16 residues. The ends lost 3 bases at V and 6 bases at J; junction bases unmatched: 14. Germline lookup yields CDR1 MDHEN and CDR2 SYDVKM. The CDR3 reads CASSFVDREYSGEQYF. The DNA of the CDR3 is TGTGCCAGCAGTTTCGTAGACAGGGAGTACAGCGGCGAGCAGTACTTC.

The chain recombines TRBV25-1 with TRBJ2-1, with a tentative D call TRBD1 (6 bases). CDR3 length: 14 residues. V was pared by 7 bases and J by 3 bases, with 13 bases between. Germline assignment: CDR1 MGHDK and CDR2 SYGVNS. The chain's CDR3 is CASTPRQVYNEQFF. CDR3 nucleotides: TGTGCCAGCACCCCAAGACAGGTCTACAATGAGCAGTTCTTC. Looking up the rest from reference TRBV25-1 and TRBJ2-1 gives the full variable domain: EADIYQTPRYLVIGTGKKITLECSQTMGHDKMYWYQQDPGMELHLIHYSYGVNSTEKGDLSSESTVSRIRTEHFPLTLESARPSHTSQYLCASTPRQVYNEQFFGPGTRLTVL.

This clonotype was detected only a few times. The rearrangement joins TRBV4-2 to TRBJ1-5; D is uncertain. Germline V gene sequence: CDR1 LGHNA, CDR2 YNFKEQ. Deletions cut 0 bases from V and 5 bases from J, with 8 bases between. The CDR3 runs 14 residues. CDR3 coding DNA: TGTGCCAGCAGCCAAGAAGGTTGGGATCAGCCCCAGCATTTT. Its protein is CASSQEGWDQPQHF.

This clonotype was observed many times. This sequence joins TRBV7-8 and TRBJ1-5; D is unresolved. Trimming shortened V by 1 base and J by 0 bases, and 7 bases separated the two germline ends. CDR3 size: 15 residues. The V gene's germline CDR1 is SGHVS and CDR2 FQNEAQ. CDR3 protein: CASSLDHDSNQPQHF. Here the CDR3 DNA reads TGTGCCAGCAGCTTAGACCACGATAGCAATCAGCCCCAGCATTTT.

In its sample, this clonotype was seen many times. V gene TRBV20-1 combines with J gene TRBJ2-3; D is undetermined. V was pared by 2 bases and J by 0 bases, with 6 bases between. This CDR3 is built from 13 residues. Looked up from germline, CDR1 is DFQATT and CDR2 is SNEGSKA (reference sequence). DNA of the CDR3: TGCAGTGCTAGACACGTTAGCACAGATACGCAGTATTTT. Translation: CSARHVSTDTQYF.

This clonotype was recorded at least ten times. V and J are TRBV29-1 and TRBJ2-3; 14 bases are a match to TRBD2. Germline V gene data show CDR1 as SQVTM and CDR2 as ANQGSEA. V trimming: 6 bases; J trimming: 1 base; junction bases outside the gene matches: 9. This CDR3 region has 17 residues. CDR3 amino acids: CSVPGLAGGGGTDTQYF. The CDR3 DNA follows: TGCAGCGTGCCCGGACTAGCGGGGGGCGGGGGCACAGATACGCAGTATTTT.

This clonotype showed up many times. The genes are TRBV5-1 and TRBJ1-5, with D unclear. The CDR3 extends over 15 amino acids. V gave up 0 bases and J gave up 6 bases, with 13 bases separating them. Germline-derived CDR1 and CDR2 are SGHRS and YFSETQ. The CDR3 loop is CASSLGPIIGQPQHF. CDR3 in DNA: TGCGCCAGCAGCTTGGGGCCGATCATAGGTCAGCCCCAGCATTTT.

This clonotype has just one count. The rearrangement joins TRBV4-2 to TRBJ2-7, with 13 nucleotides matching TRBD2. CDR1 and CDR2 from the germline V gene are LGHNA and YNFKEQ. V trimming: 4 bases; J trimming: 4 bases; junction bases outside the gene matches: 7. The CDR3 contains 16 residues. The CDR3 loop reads CASSRLLAGGNYEQYF. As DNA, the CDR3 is TGTGCCAGCAGCCGCCTACTAGCGGGGGGGAATTACGAGCAGTACTTC.

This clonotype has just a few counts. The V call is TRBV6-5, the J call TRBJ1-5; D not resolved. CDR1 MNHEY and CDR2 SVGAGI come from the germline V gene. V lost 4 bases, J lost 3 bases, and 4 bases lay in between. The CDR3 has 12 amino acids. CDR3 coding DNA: TGTGCCAGCAGTTCTCTCAATCAGCCCCAGCATTTT. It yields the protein CASSSLNQPQHF.

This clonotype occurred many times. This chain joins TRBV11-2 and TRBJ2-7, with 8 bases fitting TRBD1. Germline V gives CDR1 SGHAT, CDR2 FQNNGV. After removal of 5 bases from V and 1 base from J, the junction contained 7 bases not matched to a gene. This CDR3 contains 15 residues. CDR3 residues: CASSQDRATSYEQYF. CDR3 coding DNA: TGTGCCAGCAGCCAGGACAGGGCCACTTCCTACGAGCAGTACTTC.

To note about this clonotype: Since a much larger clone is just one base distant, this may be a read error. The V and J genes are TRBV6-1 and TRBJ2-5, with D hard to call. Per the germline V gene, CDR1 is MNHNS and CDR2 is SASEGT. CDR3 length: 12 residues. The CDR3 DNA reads TGTGCCTGCAGTGAACGTGGGGAGACCCAGTACTTC. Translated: CACSERGETQYF.

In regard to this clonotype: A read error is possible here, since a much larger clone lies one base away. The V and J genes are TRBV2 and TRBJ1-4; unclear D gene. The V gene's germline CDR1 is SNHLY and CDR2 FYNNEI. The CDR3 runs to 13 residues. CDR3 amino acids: CASSESPGEKLLF. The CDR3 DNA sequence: TGTGCCAGCAGTGAAAGCCCTGGTGAAAAACTGCTTTTT.

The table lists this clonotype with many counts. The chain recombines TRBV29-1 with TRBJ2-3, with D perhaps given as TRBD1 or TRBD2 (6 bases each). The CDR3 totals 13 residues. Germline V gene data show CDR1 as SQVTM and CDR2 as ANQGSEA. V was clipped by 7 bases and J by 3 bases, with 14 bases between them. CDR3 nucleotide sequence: TGCAGCGCCGGGGGCGGAACGACAGATACGCAGTATTTT. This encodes CSAGGGTTDTQYF.

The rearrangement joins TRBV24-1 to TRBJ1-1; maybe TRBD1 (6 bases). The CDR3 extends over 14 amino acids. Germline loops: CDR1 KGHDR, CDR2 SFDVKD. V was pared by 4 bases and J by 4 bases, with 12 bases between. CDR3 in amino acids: CATSEGGAGTEAFF. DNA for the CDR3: TGTGCCACCAGTGAGGGGGGGGCTGGCACTGAAGCTTTCTTT.

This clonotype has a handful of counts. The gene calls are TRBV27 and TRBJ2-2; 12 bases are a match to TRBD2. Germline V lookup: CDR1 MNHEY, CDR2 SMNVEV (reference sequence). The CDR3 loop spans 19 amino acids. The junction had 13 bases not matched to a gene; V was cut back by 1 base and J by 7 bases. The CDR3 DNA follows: TGTGCCAGCAGTTTATTTTCGGTGTCACTAGCGGGGGGTTACGGGGAGCTGTTTTTT. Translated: CASSLFSVSLAGGYGELFF.

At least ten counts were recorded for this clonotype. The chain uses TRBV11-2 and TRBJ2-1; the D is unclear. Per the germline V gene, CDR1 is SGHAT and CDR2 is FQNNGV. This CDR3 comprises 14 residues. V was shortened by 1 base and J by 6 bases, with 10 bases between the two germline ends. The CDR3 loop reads CASSLAARVNEQFF. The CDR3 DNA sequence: TGTGCCAGCAGCTTAGCGGCCCGGGTCAATGAGCAGTTCTTC.

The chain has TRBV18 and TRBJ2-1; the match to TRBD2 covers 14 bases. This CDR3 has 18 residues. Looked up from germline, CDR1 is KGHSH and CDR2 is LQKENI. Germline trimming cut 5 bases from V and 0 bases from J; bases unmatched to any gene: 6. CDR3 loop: CASSTTSGGADSYNEQFF. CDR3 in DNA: TGTGCCAGCTCAACGACTAGCGGGGGGGCTGACTCCTACAATGAGCAGTTCTTC. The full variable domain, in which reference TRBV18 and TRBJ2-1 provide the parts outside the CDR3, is NAGVMQNPRHLVRRRGQEARLRCSPMKGHSHVYWYRQLPEEGLKFMVYLQKENIIDESGMPKERFSAEFPKEGPSILRIQQVVRGDSAAYFCASSTTSGGADSYNEQFFGPGTRLTVL.

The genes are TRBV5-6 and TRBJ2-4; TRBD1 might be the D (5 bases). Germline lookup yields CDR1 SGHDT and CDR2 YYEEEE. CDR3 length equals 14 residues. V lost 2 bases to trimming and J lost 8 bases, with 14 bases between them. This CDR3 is CASSFKGMVDIQYF. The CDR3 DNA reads TGTGCCAGCAGCTTTAAGGGGATGGTTGACATTCAGTACTTC.

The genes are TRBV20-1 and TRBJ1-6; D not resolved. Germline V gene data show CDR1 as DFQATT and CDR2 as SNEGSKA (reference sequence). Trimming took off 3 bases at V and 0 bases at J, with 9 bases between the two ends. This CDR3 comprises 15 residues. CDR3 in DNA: TGCAGTGCTAGTTCGGCTAACTCCTATAATTCACCCCTCCACTTT. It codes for CSASSANSYNSPLHF.

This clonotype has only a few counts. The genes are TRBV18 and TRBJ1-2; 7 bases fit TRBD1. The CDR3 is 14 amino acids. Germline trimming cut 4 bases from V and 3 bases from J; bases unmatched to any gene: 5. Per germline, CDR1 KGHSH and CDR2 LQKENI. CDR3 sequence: CASSHRGVDYGYTF. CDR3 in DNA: TGTGCCAGCTCACACAGGGGAGTTGACTATGGCTACACCTTC.

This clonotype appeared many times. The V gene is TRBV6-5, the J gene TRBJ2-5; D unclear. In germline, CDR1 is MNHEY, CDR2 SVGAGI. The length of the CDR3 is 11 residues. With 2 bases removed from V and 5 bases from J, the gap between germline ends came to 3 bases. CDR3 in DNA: TGTGCCAGCAGTTACGGGGAGACCCAGTACTTC. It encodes CASSYGETQYF.

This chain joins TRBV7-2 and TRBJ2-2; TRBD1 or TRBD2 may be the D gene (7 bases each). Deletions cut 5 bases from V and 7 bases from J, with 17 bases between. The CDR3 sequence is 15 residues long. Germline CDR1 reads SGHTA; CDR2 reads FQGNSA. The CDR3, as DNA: TGTGCCAGCAGCCTCAACAGGGGAGGGGGCGGGGAGCTGTTTTTT. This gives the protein CASSLNRGGGGELFF. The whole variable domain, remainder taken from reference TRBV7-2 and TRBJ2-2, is GAGVSQSPSNKVTEKGKDVELRCDPISGHTALYWYRQSLGQGLEFLIYFQGNSAPDKSGLPSDRFSAERTGGSVSTLTIQRTQQEDSAVYLCASSLNRGGGGELFFGEGSRLTVL.

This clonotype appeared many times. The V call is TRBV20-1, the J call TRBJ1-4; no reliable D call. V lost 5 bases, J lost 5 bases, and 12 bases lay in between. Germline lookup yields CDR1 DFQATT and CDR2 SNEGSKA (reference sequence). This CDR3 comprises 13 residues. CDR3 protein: CSAVTDSNEKLFF. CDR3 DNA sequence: TGCAGTGCTGTGACGGACTCCAATGAAAAACTGTTTTTT.

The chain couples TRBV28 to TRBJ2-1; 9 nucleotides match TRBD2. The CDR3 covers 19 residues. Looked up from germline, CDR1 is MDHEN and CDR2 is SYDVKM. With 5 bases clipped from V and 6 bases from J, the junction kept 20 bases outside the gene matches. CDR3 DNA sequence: TGTGCCAGCAGTCCCCCCAGGAGACTAGCGGTCTTAGGGGGCAATGAGCAGTTCTTC. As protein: CASSPPRRLAVLGGNEQFF. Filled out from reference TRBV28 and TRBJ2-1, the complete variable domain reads DVKVTQSSRYLVKRTGEKVFLECVQDMDHENMFWYRQDPGLGLRLIYFSYDVKMKEKGDIPEGYSVSREKKERFSLILESASTNQTSMYLCASSPPRRLAVLGGNEQFFGPGTRLTVL.

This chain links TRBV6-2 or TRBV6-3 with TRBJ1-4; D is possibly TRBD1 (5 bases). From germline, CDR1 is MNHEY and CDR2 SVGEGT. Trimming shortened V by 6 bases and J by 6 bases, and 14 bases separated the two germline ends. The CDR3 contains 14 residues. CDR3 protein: CASSPGPAYEKLFF. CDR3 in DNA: TGTGCCAGCAGCCCGGGGCCGGCTTATGAAAAACTGTTTTTT.

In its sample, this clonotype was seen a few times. In DNA, the CDR3 is TGTGCCAGTAGTATTGGGGGACTACCAATCACAGATACGCAGTATTTT. This gives the protein CASSIGGLPITDTQYF. The chain links TRBV19 to TRBJ2-3, with 7 bases aligning to TRBD2. Per the germline V gene, CDR1 is LNHDA and CDR2 is SQIVND (reference sequence). The V and J ends lost 3 bases and 2 bases, in that order; junction bases with no gene match: 8. This CDR3 is 16 amino acids long.

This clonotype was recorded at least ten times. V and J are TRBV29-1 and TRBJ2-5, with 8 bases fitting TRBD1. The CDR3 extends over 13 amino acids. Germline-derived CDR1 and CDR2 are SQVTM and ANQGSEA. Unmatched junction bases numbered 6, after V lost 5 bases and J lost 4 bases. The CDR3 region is CSVRDRGGETQYF. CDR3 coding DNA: TGCAGCGTTAGAGACAGGGGAGGAGAGACCCAGTACTTC.

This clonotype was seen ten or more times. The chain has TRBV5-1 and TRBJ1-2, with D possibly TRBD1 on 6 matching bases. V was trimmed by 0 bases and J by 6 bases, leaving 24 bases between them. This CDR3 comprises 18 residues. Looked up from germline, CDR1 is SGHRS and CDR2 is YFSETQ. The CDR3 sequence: CASSLAGQGMGSGNGYTF. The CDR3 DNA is TGCGCCAGCAGCTTGGCCGGGCAGGGGATGGGGTCAGGGAATGGCTACACCTTC.

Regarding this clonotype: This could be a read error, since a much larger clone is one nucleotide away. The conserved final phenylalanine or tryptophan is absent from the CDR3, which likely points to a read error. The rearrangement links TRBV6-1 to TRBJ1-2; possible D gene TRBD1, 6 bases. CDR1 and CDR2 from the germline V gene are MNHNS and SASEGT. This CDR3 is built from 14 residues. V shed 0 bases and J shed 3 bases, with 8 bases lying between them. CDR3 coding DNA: TGTGCCAGCAGTGAAGCTGGACAGCACTATGGCTACACCATC. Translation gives CASSEAGQHYGYTI.

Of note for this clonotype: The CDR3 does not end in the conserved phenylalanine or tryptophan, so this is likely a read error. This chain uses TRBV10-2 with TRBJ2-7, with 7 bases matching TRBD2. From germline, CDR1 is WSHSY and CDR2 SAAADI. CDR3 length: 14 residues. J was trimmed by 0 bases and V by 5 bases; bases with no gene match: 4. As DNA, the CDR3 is TGCGCCAGCAGTCTCGCGGGGGACTCCTACGAGCAGTACCTC. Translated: CASSLAGDSYEQYL.

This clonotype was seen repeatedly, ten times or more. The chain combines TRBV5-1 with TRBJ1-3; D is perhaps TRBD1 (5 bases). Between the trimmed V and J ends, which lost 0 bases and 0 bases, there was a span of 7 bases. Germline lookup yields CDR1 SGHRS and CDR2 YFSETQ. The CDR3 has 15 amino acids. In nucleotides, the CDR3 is TGCGCCAGCAGCTTGGCAGGGAACTCTGGAAACACCATATATTTT. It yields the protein CASSLAGNSGNTIYF.